The clone carrying this T cell receptor beta chain was found a few times. Its antigen is currently unknown. The junction differs from germline at one of its ends, possibly a read error. CDR3 length: 13 residues. CDR1 and CDR2 (germline): MNHNS, SASEGT. BIOMED2 TRB-A/B primer pools were used in multiplex TRB PCR. MiXCR was run by TCRdb on the multiplex PCR reads, yielding one entry per CDR3 protein. Found here are 20,000 to 25,000 distinct CDR3 sequences, 30% of them singletons; the top ten hold about 1.9%. This sample is drawn from a study of T and B cells in COVID-19 patients. Study information: Critical illness requiring mechanical ventilation or extracorporeal membrane oxygenation affected 12 of 20 active-infection patients. Points from the study as a whole: CD4+, regulatory T cell, CD8+ and sorted SARS-CoV-2-responsive or tetramer+ T cells were not yet sequenced.

From blood, about 230-500 ng of genomic DNA served as TRB template. The chain couples TRBV6-1 to TRBJ2-3; D perhaps matches TRBD2 (5 bases). The sequence derives from a human donor who had recovered from COVID-19. Sequencing used blood. The CDR3 sequence: CAISQLGTDTQYF. The CDR3 bases are TGTGCCATCAGTCAACTAGGCACAGATACGCAGTATTTT.